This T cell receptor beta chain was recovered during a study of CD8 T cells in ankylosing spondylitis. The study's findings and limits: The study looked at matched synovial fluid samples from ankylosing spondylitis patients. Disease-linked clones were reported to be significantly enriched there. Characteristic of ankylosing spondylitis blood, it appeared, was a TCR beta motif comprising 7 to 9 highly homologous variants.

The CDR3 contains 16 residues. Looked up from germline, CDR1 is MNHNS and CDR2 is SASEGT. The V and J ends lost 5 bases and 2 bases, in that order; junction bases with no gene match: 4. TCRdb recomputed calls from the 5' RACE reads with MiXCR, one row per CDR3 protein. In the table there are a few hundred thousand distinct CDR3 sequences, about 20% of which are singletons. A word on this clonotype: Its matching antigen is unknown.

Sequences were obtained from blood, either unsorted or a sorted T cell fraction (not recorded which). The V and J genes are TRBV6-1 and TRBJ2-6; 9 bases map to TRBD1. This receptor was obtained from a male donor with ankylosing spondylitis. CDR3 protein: CASSLRTGAGANVLTF. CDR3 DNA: TGTGCCAGCAGTCTCCGGACAGGGGCTGGGGCCAACGTCCTGACTTTC.